The source of this T cell receptor beta chain is a study of blood T cells in healthy people across ages. Through a sample-barcoded 5' primer and a J-beta primer mix, a second PCR was run for roughly 7 to 11 cycles. TCRdb used MiXCR to reprocess the 5' RACE reads, holding one entry per CDR3 protein. The sample comprises around 1,500,000 distinct CDR3 sequences, 40% to 50% of which are singletons, and 7.9% rests with the top ten. This clonotype was picked up one time. V was cut by 6 bases and J by 5 bases, with 14 bases left in between. This CDR3 region has 12 residues. The V gene's germline CDR1 is DFQATT and CDR2 SNEGSKA (reference sequence).

The receptor comes from a woman aged 18-29 years in good health. Sequenced material: blood. The V gene is TRBV20-1, the J gene TRBJ2-7; TRBD1 or TRBD2 may be the D gene (6 bases each). CDR3 sequence (DNA): TGCAGTGCCGGCTGGGGGGCAGACGAGCAGTACTTC. It encodes CSAGWGADEQYF.